The rows below give T cell receptor beta chains drawn from one sample of a study of spatial heterogeneity in lung cancer. TCRdb used MiXCR to reprocess the 5' RACE reads, holding one entry per CDR3 protein. Here the sample spans about 120,000 distinct CDR3 sequences, less than 15% being singletons. Sequenced here: PBMCs, sampled at follow-up. The receptors come from a male donor with early-stage non-small cell lung cancer. CDR3s include the opening cysteine and the closing phenylalanine or tryptophan. A D gene is named only where the DNA matches it firmly. The listing skips clone size in some rows; elsewhere it reads once, few, many or a size class.

>many|TRBV7-2|TRBJ1-3|.
CASSSTLSGTIYF
TGTGCCAGCAGCTCTACATTGTCGGGCACCATATATTTT
>.|TRBV11-2|TRBJ2-1|.
CASSSGRNNEQFF
TGTGCCAGCAGTTCCGGACGGAACAATGAGCAGTTCTTC
>.|TRBV27|TRBJ2-3|.
CASSPLGSDTQYF
TGTGCCAGCAGTCCGCTTGGATCAGATACGCAGTATTTT
>medium-sized|TRBV29-1|TRBJ2-3|.
CSVDSPQGTDTQYF
TGCAGCGTTGATTCGCCGCAGGGAACAGATACGCAGTATTTT
>.|TRBV3-1|TRBJ1-5|TRBD1
CASSLGQAVGPQHF
TGTGCCAGCAGCCTAGGACAGGCCGTGGGGCCCCAGCATTTT
>few|TRBV19|TRBJ2-4|.
CASSGREENIQYF
TGTGCCAGTAGTGGCAGGGAGGAAAACATTCAGTACTTC
>few|TRBV7-2|TRBJ2-1|.
CASSFSGDSYNEQFF
TGTGCCAGCAGCTTTTCCGGGGACTCCTACAATGAGCAGTTCTTC
>few|TRBV5-6|TRBJ1-1|TRBD1
CASSLTGGPQVPAFF
TGTGCCAGCAGCTTGACAGGGGGGCCCCAGGTCCCAGCTTTCTTT
>few|TRBV5-1|TRBJ2-2|.
CASSPQGSNTGELFF
TGCGCCAGCAGCCCCCAGGGTTCTAACACCGGGGAGCTGTTTTTT
>few|TRBV19|TRBJ1-5|TRBD1
CASSLTGVLNQPQHF
TGTGCCAGTAGTTTGACAGGGGTCTTGAATCAGCCCCAGCATTTT
>.|TRBV12-3/TRBV12-4|TRBJ2-7|.
CASSFWLFDEQYF
TGTGCCAGCAGTTTTTGGTTGTTCGACGAGCAGTACTTC
>.|TRBV7-9|TRBJ2-7|.
CASSPKTSIYEQYF
TGTGCCAGCAGCCCTAAAACGAGTATCTACGAGCAGTACTTC
>few|TRBV4-1|TRBJ1-6|.
CASSQPGRRVGSPLHF
TGCGCCAGCAGCCAACCTGGGAGAAGGGTCGGTTCACCCCTCCACTTT
>few|TRBV19|TRBJ2-2|TRBD2
CASSIGRAGELFF
TGTGCCAGTAGTATCGGGAGGGCCGGGGAGCTGTTTTTT
>few|TRBV11-2|TRBJ2-3|TRBD2
CASSPTSGGANTQYF
TGTGCCAGCAGCCCGACTAGCGGGGGGGCGAATACGCAGTATTTT
>.|TRBV5-4|TRBJ2-1|TRBD2
CASSFGLAGGGQFF
TGTGCCAGCAGCTTTGGCCTAGCGGGGGGAGGGCAGTTCTTC
>many|TRBV12-3/TRBV12-4|TRBJ2-5|TRBD1
CASKPPGTADQETQYF
TGTGCCAGCAAACCCCCTGGGACAGCGGACCAAGAGACCCAGTACTTC
>.|TRBV7-8|TRBJ1-1|.
CASSPAGGSVTEAFF
TGTGCCAGCAGCCCCGCTGGAGGGTCGGTCACTGAAGCTTTCTTT
>many|TRBV10-2|TRBJ2-3|TRBD2
CASSVSTSGGPTDTQYF
TGCGCCAGCAGTGTCTCGACTAGCGGGGGACCCACAGATACGCAGTATTTT
>few|TRBV19|TRBJ1-2|TRBD1
CASRPPGQGAHYGYTF
TGTGCCAGTAGACCCCCGGGACAGGGGGCCCACTATGGCTACACCTTC
>many|TRBV12-1|TRBJ2-5|.
CASSPPRAQETQYF
TGTGCCAGCAGCCCCCCGCGAGCTCAAGAGACCCAGTACTTC
>.|TRBV30|TRBJ2-2|.
CAWRAGTQTGELFF
TGTGCCTGGAGAGCCGGGACTCAGACCGGGGAGCTGTTTTTT
>.|TRBV6-1|TRBJ1-6|.
CASKWVENSPLHF
TGTGCCAGCAAGTGGGTGGAGAATTCACCCCTCCACTTT
>.|TRBV4-1|TRBJ1-3|TRBD1
CASRGQGASGNTIYF
TGCGCCAGCAGAGGACAGGGGGCATCTGGAAACACCATATATTTT